These T cell receptor beta chains were read from a single sample in a study of cytomegalovirus exposure and HLA in healthy donors. Some clones are missing from TCRdb's copy, which holds only in-frame ones; the method was immunoSEQ multiplex PCR. Of about 60,000 clones in the sample, about 80% were seen once. Specimen: PBMCs. The receptors here all came from a woman in her thirties or forties in good health and CMV-seropositive. The CDR3 runs from the conserved cysteine through the conserved F or W. A D gene is named only where the DNA matches it firmly. Size is stated for part of the rows, as once, few or many counts, or as a class when the clone is expanded.

CDR3aa,CDR3nt,d_gene,v_gene,j_gene,abundance
CASRRQGRQTQYF,TGTGCCAGCAGGCGACAGGGTAGGCAGACCCAGTACTTC,TRBD1,TRBV6-5,TRBJ2-5,few
CASSSGLATNEKLFF,TGCGCCAGCAGCTCCGGTTTAGCAACTAATGAAAAACTGTTTTTT,NA,TRBV5-1,TRBJ1-4,NA
CASSSGQGEFF,TGTGCCAGCAGCTCAGGACAGGGCGAGTTCTTC,TRBD1,TRBV7-8,TRBJ2-1,NA
CASSVSSGGMDTQYF,TGTGCCAGCAGTGTCTCTAGCGGGGGGATGGATACGCAGTATTTT,TRBD2,TRBV6-4,TRBJ2-3,once
CASSRGMGQVFYEQYF,TGCGCCAGCAGCCGGGGGATGGGACAGGTTTTTTACGAGCAGTACTTC,TRBD1,TRBV4-1,TRBJ2-7,NA
CASSFRQGSDGYTF,TGCGCCAGCAGCTTCAGACAGGGGTCGGATGGCTACACCTTC,TRBD1,TRBV5-1,TRBJ1-2,NA
CASSRLGQVVYEQYF,TGTGCCAGCAGCAGATTGGGACAGGTGGTCTACGAGCAGTACTTC,TRBD1,TRBV5-5,TRBJ2-7,NA
CASSIEGAHEQYF,TGTGCCAGCAGCATAGAGGGGGCCCACGAGCAGTACTTC,TRBD1,TRBV6-1,TRBJ2-7,NA
CASSRTSGGPWETQYF,TGTGCCAGCAGTAGGACTAGCGGGGGGCCCTGGGAGACCCAGTACTTC,TRBD2,TRBV5-4,TRBJ2-5,NA
CASSSLYGYTF,TGTGCCAGCAGTTCTTTGTATGGCTACACCTTC,NA,TRBV5-5,TRBJ1-2,NA
CATSRAGYNEQFF,TGTGCCACCAGCAGAGCAGGATACAATGAGCAGTTCTTC,NA,TRBV15,TRBJ2-1,few
CASSQEDWSAEQYF,TGCGCCAGCAGCCAAGAAGACTGGTCGGCCGAGCAGTACTTC,NA,TRBV4-3,TRBJ2-7,NA
CASSLLGIRYF,TGTGCCAGCAGCCTGCTAGGAATTAGGTACTTC,NA,TRBV14,TRBJ2-7,NA
CAWSGGLTYNSPLHF,TGTGCCTGGAGTGGAGGGCTGACCTATAATTCACCCCTCCACTTT,NA,TRBV30,TRBJ1-6,NA
CASSLSIGLADSTDTQYF,TGTGCCAGCAGTTTATCGATCGGACTAGCGGACAGCACAGATACGCAGTATTTT,TRBD2,TRBV27,TRBJ2-3,NA
CASSPLGRGPWGEQFF,TGTGCCAGCAGTCCCCTCGGGAGGGGACCCTGGGGGGAGCAGTTCTTC,TRBD2,TRBV2,TRBJ2-1,NA
CASTPGRGVRDTQYF,TGTGCCAGTACCCCTGGGAGGGGAGTGAGAGATACGCAGTATTTT,TRBD2,TRBV19,TRBJ2-3,NA
CASSIGRYGYTF,TGTGCCAGTAGTATAGGGCGGTACGGCTACACCTTC,NA,TRBV19,TRBJ1-2,NA
CASSDGEAGELFF,TGTGCCAGCAGTGACGGGGAGGCCGGGGAGCTGTTTTTT,NA,TRBV6-4,TRBJ2-2,few
CASSLGGGTEAFF,TGTGCCAGTAGTCTAGGGGGGGGGACTGAAGCTTTCTTT,NA,TRBV19,TRBJ1-1,once
CASSIRRDSYGYTF,TGTGCCAGTAGTATCCGAAGGGACAGCTATGGCTACACCTTC,TRBD1,TRBV19,TRBJ1-2,NA
CASSLRQGPYEQYF,TGTGCCAGCAGCCTCAGACAGGGACCCTACGAGCAGTACTTC,TRBD1,TRBV7-7,TRBJ2-7,NA
CASSLDEGDIYGYTF,TGTGCCAGCAGCTTAGATGAGGGGGACATCTATGGCTACACCTTC,NA,TRBV11-2,TRBJ1-2,NA
CASSRQGQLNTEAFF,TGTGCCAGCAGCCGCCAAGGACAGCTGAACACTGAAGCTTTCTTT,NA,TRBV21-1,TRBJ1-1,few
CASSSQEGYEQYF,TGTGCCAGCAGTTCACAGGAGGGCTACGAGCAGTACTTC,NA,TRBV6-5,TRBJ2-7,NA
CASSSQETQYF,TGCGCCAGCAGCTCGCAAGAGACCCAGTACTTC,NA,TRBV5-1,TRBJ2-5,NA
CAIRFNRDRERNTIYF,TGTGCCATCAGATTTAACCGGGACAGGGAACGAAACACCATATATTTT,TRBD1,TRBV10-3,TRBJ1-3,NA
CASSLEGRETQYF,TGCGCCAGCAGCTTGGAAGGGAGGGAGACCCAGTACTTC,NA,TRBV5-1,TRBJ2-5,few
CSAAGGTEAFF,TGCAGTGCCGCCGGCGGAACTGAAGCTTTCTTT,NA,TRBV20-1,TRBJ1-1,NA
CASSYTGNTEAFF,TGTGCCAGCAGTTACACAGGAAACACTGAAGCTTTCTTT,NA,TRBV6-5,TRBJ1-1,NA
CASSLAGALRGYTF,TGTGCCAGCAGCTTAGCAGGGGCCCTTCGCGGCTACACCTTC,NA,TRBV7-2,TRBJ1-2,NA